These 27 T cell receptor beta chains share one sample of origin, sequenced in a study of cytomegalovirus exposure and HLA in healthy donors. The PCR used 60 Vbeta and 13 Jbeta primers. Assay: immunoSEQ multiplex PCR; the TCRdb copy retains only in-frame clones and omits some. The sample yields 150,000 to 200,000 clones, more than 65% seen once. Sequences were obtained from PBMCs. The receptor set was obtained from a woman between 45 and 60 years old in good health and CMV-seronegative.

The chain carries TRBV7-9 and TRBJ1-5; 9 bases align to TRBD1. The junction had 9 bases not matched to a gene; V was cut back by 3 bases and J by 12 bases. This CDR3 has 14 amino acids. The germline V gene encodes CDR1 SEHNR and CDR2 FQNEAQ (reference sequence). Here the CDR3 reads CASSFGDRVRGQHF. The DNA of the CDR3 is TGTGCCAGCAGCTTTGGGGACAGGGTGAGGGGCCAGCATTTT.

The chain has TRBV19 and TRBJ2-1, with 8 bases aligning to TRBD2. This CDR3 is 16 amino acids long. Trimming at V came to 7 bases and at J to 0 bases, leaving 8 bases not matched to a gene. The germline V gene has CDR1 LNHDA and CDR2 SQIVND (reference sequence). CDR3 sequence: CASTPLAESSYNEQFF. In DNA form, the CDR3 reads TGTGCCAGTACCCCACTAGCGGAGAGCTCCTACAATGAGCAGTTCTTC.

The chain has TRBV5-1 and TRBJ2-1; maybe TRBD2 (6 bases). The ends were cut back, 0 bases at V and 6 bases at J, with 19 bases in the middle. The CDR3 spans 17 residues. Germline V gives CDR1 SGHRS, CDR2 YFSETQ. This CDR3 reads CASSLEMGVQGGNEQFF. As DNA, the CDR3 is TGCGCCAGCAGCTTGGAAATGGGGGTGCAGGGAGGCAATGAGCAGTTCTTC.

The chain links TRBV28 to TRBJ2-1; 9 positions agree with TRBD1. The CDR3 is 16 residues long. Germline V gene data show CDR1 as MDHEN and CDR2 as SYDVKM. Unmatched junction bases numbered 10, after V lost 6 bases and J lost 4 bases. CDR3 bases: TGTGCCAGCAGAAAGTGGACAGGGGCGGGGTACAATGAGCAGTTCTTC. Protein: CASRKWTGAGYNEQFF.

This clone was recorded once. The chain employs TRBV5-4 and TRBJ2-2, with TRBD1 matching 8 bases. V shed 0 bases and J 3 bases; nucleotides not matched to a gene: 1. Germline V gene data show CDR1 as SGHNT and CDR2 as YYREEE (reference sequence). The CDR3 runs to 15 residues. The CDR3 region is CASSLAGGHTGELFF. The CDR3 DNA reads TGTGCCAGCAGCTTGGCAGGGGGCCACACCGGGGAGCTGTTTTTT.

V is TRBV29-1 and J is TRBJ1-5; D is uncertain. Germline lookup yields CDR1 SQVTM and CDR2 ANQGSEA. V gave up 6 bases and J gave up 0 bases, with 9 bases separating them. This CDR3 spans 13 amino acids. The CDR3 DNA is TGCAGCGTCCCGGGAGATAGCAATCAGCCCCAGCATTTT. Its translation: CSVPGDSNQPQHF.

This chain connects TRBV7-2 to TRBJ2-1; TRBD2 might be the D (6 bases). The length of the CDR3 is 15 residues. V shed 3 bases and J shed 4 bases, with 13 bases lying between them. CDR1 and CDR2 (germline): SGHTA, FQGNSA. The CDR3 region is CASSLTRNPYNEQFF. The DNA for the CDR3 is TGTGCCAGCAGCTTGACTAGGAACCCTTACAATGAGCAGTTCTTC.

This clone was seen a handful of times. The CDR3 sequence: CASVKTGAEAFF. CDR3 coding DNA: TGTGCCAGCGTAAAAACAGGAGCTGAAGCTTTCTTT. The chain employs TRBV6-1 and TRBJ1-1; tentative D call: TRBD1 (5 bases). The germline gives CDR1 MNHNS, CDR2 SASEGT. Trimming removed 8 bases from V and 6 bases from J, with 13 bases in between. The CDR3 sequence is 12 residues long.

The chain employs TRBV28 and TRBJ1-3; unclear D gene. The CDR3 loop spans 15 amino acids. With 2 bases removed from V and 0 bases from J, the gap between germline ends came to 8 bases. Looked up from germline, CDR1 is MDHEN and CDR2 is SYDVKM. In DNA, the CDR3 is TGTGCCAGCAGTTTACTCGAGAGCTCTGGAAACACCATATATTTT. As protein: CASSLLESSGNTIYF.

The V call is TRBV6-6, the J call TRBJ2-1, with 11 positions matching TRBD2. The CDR3 runs to 14 residues. J was trimmed by 7 bases and V by 6 bases; bases with no gene match: 5. Looked up from germline, CDR1 is MNHNY and CDR2 is SVGAGI (reference sequence). CDR3 amino acids: CASSLAGGKNEQFF. Here the CDR3 DNA reads TGTGCCAGCAGCCTAGCGGGGGGTAAGAATGAGCAGTTCTTC.

The CDR3 reads CASSGPDTGAEQYF. CDR3 coding DNA: TGTGCCAGCAGTGGGCCCGATACAGGAGCCGAGCAGTACTTC. The V gene is TRBV2, the J gene TRBJ2-7; D is possibly TRBD1 (5 bases). The length of the CDR3 is 14 residues. Germline CDR1 is SNHLY and CDR2 is FYNNEI. V was clipped by 4 bases and J by 6 bases, with 16 bases between them.

The V call is TRBV27, the J call TRBJ2-3, with D maybe TRBD2 (6 bases). The length of the CDR3 is 18 residues. CDR1 and CDR2 from the germline V gene are MNHEY and SMNVEV (reference sequence). V lost 3 bases to trimming and J lost 4 bases, with 23 bases between them. The CDR3 loop is CASSFVLGSGRTADTQYF. The CDR3 DNA follows: TGTGCCAGCAGTTTTGTATTGGGTTCAGGGAGGACGGCAGATACGCAGTATTTT.

This clone appeared a single time. The J gene is TRBJ1-5, the V gene TRBV10-3; 10 positions match TRBD1. V lost 2 bases and J lost 7; bases outside the gene matches: 8. CDR3 length: 16 residues. Germline V gives CDR1 ENHRY, CDR2 SYGVKD. The CDR3 reads CAISETGQGGRQPQHF. The CDR3 DNA follows: TGTGCCATCAGTGAGACCGGACAGGGGGGCCGCCAGCCCCAGCATTTT.

The table lists this clone with a few counts. This sequence joins TRBV5-5 and TRBJ1-1; D is ambiguous. V lost 1 base to trimming and J lost 3 bases, with 13 bases between them. Germline V gene sequence: CDR1 SGHKS, CDR2 YYEKEE (reference sequence). CDR3 length: 15 amino acids. The CDR3 nucleotides read TGTGCCAGCAGCTTGCCCCCGCCCCAGGACACTGAAGCTTTCTTT. Amino acids: CASSLPPPQDTEAFF.

The table lists this clone with a few counts. The rearrangement links TRBV5-6 to TRBJ2-2; 9 bases agree with TRBD1. CDR3 length: 13 amino acids. The germline V gene encodes CDR1 SGHDT and CDR2 YYEEEE. The junction had 1 base not matched to a gene; V was cut back by 3 bases and J by 7 bases. The CDR3 region has the DNA TGTGCCAGCAGCTCGACAGGGGGCGGGGAGCTGTTTTTT. Amino acid sequence: CASSSTGGGELFF.

The chain recombines TRBV7-6 with TRBJ2-7, with 7 bases that match TRBD2. The CDR3 runs to 15 residues. Unmatched junction bases numbered 14, after V lost 7 bases and J lost 5 bases. Germline-derived CDR1 and CDR2 are SGHVS and FNYEAQ. CDR3 DNA: TGTGCCAGCACCCCCCGCGGGGGAAATCGAAACGAGCAGTACTTC. This encodes CASTPRGGNRNEQYF.

V usage is TRBV6-1 and J usage is TRBJ2-5; 9 bases fit TRBD2. The V and J ends lost 6 bases and 7 bases, in that order; junction bases with no gene match: 12. Germline CDR1 reads MNHNS; CDR2 reads SASEGT. CDR3 length: 15 amino acids. The CDR3 spells CASSGKAGGRGTQYF. CDR3 in DNA: TGTGCCAGCAGCGGAAAAGCGGGGGGCAGGGGGACCCAGTACTTC.

The chain couples TRBV7-2 to TRBJ2-2; the D gene is possibly TRBD2 (5 bases). V lost 2 bases, J lost 6 bases, and 10 bases lay in between. The CDR3 has 14 amino acids. Looked up from germline, CDR1 is SGHTA and CDR2 is FQGNSA. The CDR3 coding sequence is TGTGCCAGCAGCTTAATGGAGGATCCCGGGGAGCTGTTTTTT. Its protein product is CASSLMEDPGELFF.

The V call is TRBV5-1, the J call TRBJ2-3, with 7 bases matching TRBD2. Trimming at V came to 4 bases and at J to 3 bases, leaving 8 bases not matched to a gene. Germline V gene sequence: CDR1 SGHRS, CDR2 YFSETQ. The CDR3 is 15 residues long. The CDR3 DNA is TGCGCCAGCAGCCCCCGGACTAGAGGTACAGATACGCAGTATTTT. Translating it yields CASSPRTRGTDTQYF.

This sequence joins TRBV7-2 and TRBJ2-5; perhaps TRBD2 as D (6 bases). CDR3 length: 14 residues. Trimming removed 0 bases at V and 11 bases at J, with 16 bases between. Germline assignment: CDR1 SGHTA and CDR2 FQGNSA. CDR3 protein: CASSLASGTGEQYF. As DNA, the CDR3 is TGTGCCAGCAGCTTAGCTTCAGGGACGGGGGAGCAGTACTTC.

V usage is TRBV2 and J usage is TRBJ1-6; D not certain. V lost 8 bases, J lost 5 bases, and 16 bases lay in between. Germline-derived CDR1 and CDR2 are SNHLY and FYNNEI. This CDR3 comprises 15 residues. CDR3 DNA: TGTGCCAGCGGATTATACACTAGGAATAATTCACCCCTCCACTTT. The encoded protein is CASGLYTRNNSPLHF.

This chain connects TRBV4-2 to TRBJ2-2; D is unclear. The CDR3 covers 17 residues. Per germline, CDR1 LGHNA and CDR2 YNFKEQ. The V end was cut by 1 base, the J end by 0 bases, with 12 bases between. The CDR3 bases are TGTGCCAGCAGCCAAGGGGCCGAAAACTCGAACACCGGGGAGCTGTTTTTT. Protein sequence: CASSQGAENSNTGELFF.

Concerning this clone: Other nucleotide sequences in the sample specify the same CDR3. The chain combines TRBV28 with TRBJ2-1; tentatively, D is TRBD1 (6 bases). Trimming took off 3 bases at V and 4 bases at J, with 7 bases between the two ends. Germline CDR1 is MDHEN and CDR2 is SYDVKM. CDR3 length: 13 residues. The CDR3 DNA reads TGTGCCAGCAGTTTGGACAGTTACAATGAGCAGTTCTTC. This gives the protein CASSLDSYNEQFF.

The chain has TRBV7-6 and TRBJ2-1; 7 nucleotides match TRBD1. The CDR3 is 13 amino acids. Germline CDR1 and CDR2: SGHVS and FNYEAQ. The J segment lost 10 bases and the V segment lost 2 bases, leaving 5 bases of the junction unmatched. The CDR3 protein is CASSLPNRGEQFF. For the CDR3, the DNA is TGTGCCAGCAGCTTACCCAACAGGGGCGAGCAGTTCTTC.

The gene calls are TRBV4-2 and TRBJ2-3, with 11 bases fitting TRBD2. Germline CDR1 and CDR2: LGHNA and YNFKEQ. The CDR3 sequence is 15 residues long. V dropped 6 bases and J dropped 5; count of bases not matched to a gene: 7. The CDR3 nucleotides read TGTGCCAGCAGGGCTAGCGGGGGGCGGGGAGATACGCAGTATTTT. Amino acid sequence: CASRASGGRGDTQYF.

The J gene is TRBJ1-4, the V gene TRBV5-1; possibly TRBD1 for D (6 bases). Germline CDR1 is SGHRS and CDR2 is YFSETQ. CDR3 size: 13 residues. V lost 4 bases and J 8 bases, leaving 12 bases between the germline ends. The CDR3 loop is CASSLTGTEKLFF. The CDR3 DNA sequence: TGCGCCAGCAGCCTTACAGGGACAGAAAAACTGTTTTTT.

The sample holds one count of this clone. This chain connects TRBV5-1 to TRBJ1-2, with 12 bases lining up with TRBD1. The germline gives CDR1 SGHRS, CDR2 YFSETQ. The V gene end was trimmed by 5 bases and the J gene end by 7 bases; junction bases not matched to a gene: 12. This CDR3 has 16 residues. CDR3 loop: CASSDAGQGAFGGYTF. CDR3 nucleotide sequence: TGCGCCAGCAGTGACGCGGGACAGGGGGCTTTTGGTGGCTACACCTTC.